This T cell receptor beta chain came from a study of shared clonotypes between healthy human individuals. The CDR3 is made up of 12 amino acids. V was shortened by 4 bases and J by 12 bases, with 14 bases between the two germline ends. CDR1 MGHDK and CDR2 SYGVNS come from the germline V gene. The protocol was immunoSEQ multiplex PCR, while the TCRdb copy is restricted to in-frame clones and leaves out a portion. This table holds approximately 2,300,000 clones, around 92% found once. This sequence was found in a young man in good health. Some clones in this sample may be carry-over from other donors' samples. Sequenced material: naive CD4+ T cells from PBMCs. As to subset: CD45RA+ positively selected. The J gene is TRBJ2-3, the V gene TRBV25-1, with D possibly TRBD1 on 6 matching bases. Here the CDR3 reads CASSGGQESQYF. CDR3 in DNA: TGTGCCAGCAGTGGGGGGCAGGAATCACAGTATTTT. Using reference TRBV25-1 and TRBJ2-3 for the parts outside the CDR3, the full variable domain is EADIYQTPRYLVIGTGKKITLECSQTMGHDKMYWYQQDPGMELHLIHYSYGVNSTEKGDLSSESTVSRIRTEHFPLTLESARPSHTSQYLCASSGGQESQYFGPGTRLTVL.